This TCR beta chain was found in a study of T cells in Graves' hyperthyroidism and ophthalmopathy. Looking at the study overall: Peripheral blood was collected at initial diagnosis, before any treatment.

Exclusion criteria comprised uncontrolled infection, other autoimmune disease, pregnancy or lactation. The authors obtained PBMCs from about 9 ml of fresh peripheral blood. TCR beta CDR3 regions were amplified from RNA transcripts. During a first-round RT-PCR of the TCR CDR3, the HTBI primer set was used. Each CDR3 protein gets one entry after TCRdb re-called the multiplex PCR reads with MiXCR. The sample lists more than 350,000 distinct CDR3 sequences, about 16% occurring once. CDR1 is LNHNV and CDR2 is YYDKDF in the germline V gene (reference sequence). Trimming removed 3 bases from V and 2 bases from J, with 11 bases in between. The CDR3 extends over 14 amino acids.

The J gene is TRBJ2-7, the V gene TRBV15, with D possibly being TRBD2 (5 bases). The TCR was taken from a woman aged 25 to 39 with Graves' hyperthyroidism. Sequencing was done on a sample of blood. As DNA, the CDR3 is TGTGCCACCAGCAGGGGAGTTGGACCCTACGAGCAGTACTTC. This translates into CATSRGVGPYEQYF.